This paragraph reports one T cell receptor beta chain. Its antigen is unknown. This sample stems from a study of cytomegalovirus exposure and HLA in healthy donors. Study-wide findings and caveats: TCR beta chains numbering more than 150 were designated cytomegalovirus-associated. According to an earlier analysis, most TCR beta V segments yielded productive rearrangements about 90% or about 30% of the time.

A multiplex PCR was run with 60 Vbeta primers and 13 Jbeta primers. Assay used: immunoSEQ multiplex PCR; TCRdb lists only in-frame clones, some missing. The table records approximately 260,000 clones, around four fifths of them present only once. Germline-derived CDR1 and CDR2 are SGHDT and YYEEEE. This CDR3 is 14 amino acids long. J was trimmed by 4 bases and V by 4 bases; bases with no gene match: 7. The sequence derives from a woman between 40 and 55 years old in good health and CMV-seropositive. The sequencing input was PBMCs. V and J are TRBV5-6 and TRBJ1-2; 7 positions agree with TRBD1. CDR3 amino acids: CASSALGQFYGYTF. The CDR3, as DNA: TGTGCCAGCAGCGCCTTGGGACAGTTCTATGGCTACACCTTC.